Described below is a single TCR beta chain sequence and its context. Original processing methods: Using reference gene primer amplification, nucleated cell counts were estimated. Sequencing was performed with immunoSEQ multiplex PCR; in TCRdb, only in-frame clones are kept and a portion is missing. That table supplies the V and J calls and clone size; D and trimming were determined from the DNA. The table includes fewer than 200,000 clones, approximately 80% detected once. CDR3 length equals 16 residues. Trimming removed 0 bases from V and 4 bases from J, with 13 bases in between. Germline V CDR1 and CDR2: ENHRY, SYGVKD. This sample was taken from a study of blood T cell repertoires in COVID-19. Study-level information: Nucleic acid was either cDNA or gDNA, and it came from T cells, B-cell-depleted T cells, or PBMCs.

The clonotype comes from a middle-aged man who had recovered from COVID-19. Sequencing used PBMCs or T cells enriched from blood (not recorded which). The genes are TRBV10-3 and TRBJ2-4; TRBD1 might be the D (6 bases). In DNA, the CDR3 is TGTGCCATCAGTGAGTCGGAAGGGACACTGAAAAACATTCAGTACTTC. This sequence encodes CAISESEGTLKNIQYF.